This TCR beta chain was recorded in a study of cytomegalovirus exposure and HLA in healthy donors. The PCR contained 60 Vbeta and 13 Jbeta primers. Sequencing was performed with immunoSEQ multiplex PCR; in TCRdb, only in-frame clones are kept and a portion is missing. The repertoire has 100,000 to 120,000 clones, 9.5% to 15% of them found once; the top ten carry roughly 15%. Germline-derived CDR1 and CDR2 are MNHEY and SVGAGI. This CDR3 is built from 12 residues. The trim removed 6 bases at V and 9 bases at J, leaving 4 bases unmatched. This clone was counted only a few times. This receptor was taken from a man in his forties in good health and CMV-seropositive. Sequencing was done on a sample of PBMCs. The chain uses TRBV6-5 and TRBJ2-1; 8 nucleotides agree with TRBD2. The CDR3: CASSTSGGEQFF. Written as DNA, the CDR3 is TGTGCCAGCAGCACCAGCGGGGGTGAGCAGTTCTTC.